This T cell receptor beta chain emerged from a study of PD-1 blockade in classical Hodgkin lymphoma. Findings and caveats of the study: Relapsed/refractory patients reportedly had the lowest baseline TCR diversity, below newly diagnosed patients, who were below healthy donors. Causes of the repertoire differences remain undefined, possibly disease activity or prior therapy.

The assay was immunoSEQ multiplex PCR, and TCRdb's table has in-frame clones only and misses some. The sample holds under 35,000 clones; about 88% are singletons and the top ten take approximately 1.2%. V was clipped by 0 bases and J by 2 bases, with 12 bases between them. CDR3 length: 15 residues. CDR1 SGDLS and CDR2 YYNGEE come from the germline V gene. With respect to this clone: No antigen is known for it.

Noted time point: newly diagnosed, previously untreated cHL patient sample. Out of thawed PBMCs, magnetic negative selection purified CD4+ T cells. As a comparison, the study used PBMCs from newly diagnosed, untreated classical Hodgkin lymphoma. The specimen was CD4+ T cells from blood. The TCR was taken from a human donor with classical Hodgkin lymphoma. V and J are TRBV9 and TRBJ2-7; no definite D call. This CDR3 is CASSVELGSTYEQYF. The DNA of the CDR3 is TGTGCCAGCAGCGTAGAATTAGGGTCCACCTACGAGCAGTACTTC. Supplemented by reference TRBV9 and TRBJ2-7, the full variable domain reads DSGVTQTPKHLITATGQRVTLRCSPRSGDLSVYWYQQSLDQGLQFLIQYYNGEERAKGNILERFSAQQFPDLHSELNLSSLELGDSALYFCASSVELGSTYEQYFGPGTRLTVT.